The 21 T cell receptor beta chains reported below all come from one sample, sequenced in a study of post-analysis software for immune sequencing data. Study-wide results and limits: Included in a set of roughly five TRBV segments more frequent in patients than controls were TRBV5-6, TRBV5-1 and TRBV20-1.

Antigens for these TCRs are unknown. Researchers reported that TCR beta cDNA libraries carried unique molecular identifiers. TCRdb redid the calling of the PCR reads with MiXCR, one entry per CDR3 protein. This table has more than 500,000 distinct CDR3 sequences, around 34% appearing once. The sequenced sample consisted of blood. The receptors were gathered from a girl aged 2-17 years with multiple sclerosis.

This clonotype was seen only a few times. The chain recombines TRBV20-1 with TRBJ1-4, with D perhaps matching TRBD1 (6 bases). The germline V gene has CDR1 DFQATT and CDR2 SNEGSKA (reference sequence). The V and J ends lost 6 bases and 8 bases respectively, with 16 bases between them. The CDR3 contains 13 residues. This CDR3 is CSAPAGVGEKLFF. The CDR3 bases are TGCAGTGCCCCCGCAGGGGTGGGGGAAAAACTGTTTTTT.

This clonotype was counted only a few times. This rearrangement joins TRBV3-1 to TRBJ2-1; 8 bases match TRBD2. Unmatched junction bases numbered 6, after V lost 8 bases and J lost 9 bases. Germline CDR1 reads LGHDT; CDR2 reads YNNKEL (reference sequence). CDR3 length: 12 amino acids. CDR3 bases: TGTGCCAGCGGGACGGGGGGGGCTGAGCAGTTCTTC. Translation gives CASGTGGAEQFF.

This clonotype has a handful of counts. This rearrangement joins TRBV10-3 to TRBJ2-5, with D possibly matching TRBD1 (6 bases). The J call may be incorrect, as the DNA end agrees better with TRBJ2-7. Germline V gene data show CDR1 as ENHRY and CDR2 as SYGVKD. The CDR3 is 16 amino acids. The CDR3: CAISETVQGITDEQYF. The CDR3 DNA is TGTGCCATCAGTGAGACGGTGCAGGGGATTACGGACGAGCAGTACTTC.

This clonotype was seen more than once but under ten times. V and J are TRBV5-1 and TRBJ1-2; TRBD1 matches 7 bases. Germline V gives CDR1 SGHRS, CDR2 YFSETQ. The ends lost 2 bases at V and 6 bases at J; junction bases unmatched: 10. CDR3 length: 15 amino acids. CDR3 sequence: CASSLLQGSGDGYTF. The DNA of the CDR3 is TGCGCCAGCAGCTTACTACAGGGGAGTGGCGATGGCTACACCTTC.

Regarding this clonotype: Germline is not matched at one junction end, which may reflect a read error. V and J are TRBV12-3 or TRBV12-4 and TRBJ2-3; 11 bases agree with TRBD2. The CDR3 has 16 residues. The CDR3, as DNA: TGTGCCAGCAGTCCCTATAGCGGGGGGGGATCAGATGCGCAGTATTTT. Translating it yields CASSPYSGGGSDAQYF.

The chain couples TRBV29-1 to TRBJ2-3, with 7 bases that match TRBD2. V lost 6 bases and J lost 0; bases outside the gene matches: 6. This CDR3 spans 14 amino acids. In germline, CDR1 is SQVTM, CDR2 ANQGSEA. The CDR3 region has the DNA TGCAGCGTCCGGGGAGGGCCTAGCACAGATACGCAGTATTTT. It specifies CSVRGGPSTDTQYF.

The chain has TRBV5-1 and TRBJ1-4; D gene ambiguous. The V and J ends lost 4 bases and 0 bases respectively, with 4 bases between them. The CDR3 is 13 residues long. Germline CDR1 SGHRS, CDR2 YFSETQ. The CDR3 sequence is CASSRTTNEKLFF. CDR3 coding DNA: TGCGCCAGCAGCCGGACAACTAATGAAAAACTGTTTTTT. Together with reference TRBV5-1 and TRBJ1-4, the CDR3 gives the full variable domain: KAGVTQTPRYLIKTRGQQVTLSCSPISGHRSVSWYQQTPGQGLQFLFEYFSETQRNKGNFPGRFSGRQFSNSRSEMNVSTLELGDSALYLCASSRTTNEKLFFGSGTQLSVL.

The V gene is TRBV5-1, the J gene TRBJ2-5, with a tentative D call TRBD1 (5 bases). With the DNA end fitting TRBJ2-7 better, the J assignment may be wrong. Germline CDR1 and CDR2: SGHRS and YFSETQ. This CDR3 is built from 15 residues. CDR3: CASSQKQGGVYEQYF. The DNA of the CDR3 is TGCGCCAGCAGCCAAAAGCAGGGTGGGGTCTACGAGCAGTACTTC.

The rearrangement uses TRBV5-1 and TRBJ2-5, with D tentatively TRBD1 (5 bases). Trimming cost V 5 bases and J 1 base, with 15 bases left between them. This CDR3 is built from 15 residues. In germline, CDR1 is SGHRS, CDR2 YFSETQ. CDR3 bases: TGCGCCAGCAGTGTCACAGGACGATCCCAAGAGACCCAGTACTTC. Its protein product is CASSVTGRSQETQYF.

The chain couples TRBV5-1 to TRBJ2-1; TRBD2 aligns across 9 bases. The CDR3 consists of 16 residues. CDR1 and CDR2 (germline): SGHRS, YFSETQ. J lost 8 bases, V lost 4 bases, and 13 bases had no gene match. CDR3 sequence (DNA): TGCGCCAGCAGCGAACCTCTGCGGGGGGGGAGGGATGAGCAGTTCTTC. Translation gives CASSEPLRGGRDEQFF.

This chain joins TRBV25-1 and TRBJ1-6; 10 nucleotides align to TRBD1. The germline V gene has CDR1 MGHDK and CDR2 SYGVNS. V shed 6 bases and J 10 bases; nucleotides not matched to a gene: 9. The CDR3 covers 15 residues. The CDR3 region is CASSGTTGGSSPLHF. The CDR3 DNA follows: TGTGCCAGCAGCGGCACGACAGGGGGCTCGTCACCCCTCCACTTT.

This clonotype was detected a few times. The chain links TRBV7-9 to TRBJ2-5; TRBD1 matches at 11 bases. V lost 5 bases to trimming and J lost 1 base; unmatched junction nucleotides: 6. Germline values: CDR1 SEHNR, CDR2 FQNEAQ (reference sequence). The length of the CDR3 is 16 residues. The CDR3, as DNA: TGTGCCAGCAGCGACTGGACAGGGGGCGTCCAAGAGACCCAGTACTTC. Its protein product is CASSDWTGGVQETQYF.

This clonotype was recorded many times. The chain carries TRBV20-1 and TRBJ2-5, with 8 bases fitting TRBD2. Germline V gene data show CDR1 as DFQATT and CDR2 as SNEGSKA (reference sequence). This CDR3 has 16 amino acids. Trimming removed 0 bases from V and 0 bases from J; junction bases left unmatched: 6. CDR3 nucleotide sequence: TGCAGTGCTAGAGATTCGTCTAGCGGGTACCAAGAGACCCAGTACTTC. This translates into CSARDSSSGYQETQYF.

The chain uses TRBV4-1 and TRBJ2-6, with no clear D. The CDR3 is made up of 16 amino acids. Germline assignment: CDR1 MGHRA and CDR2 YSYEKL. Trimming left V 0 bases short and J 0 bases short, with 6 bases between. The CDR3 loop reads CASSQDSSSGANVLTF. The CDR3 DNA follows: TGCGCCAGCAGCCAAGATTCGAGCTCTGGGGCCAACGTCCTGACTTTC.

In this sample, this clonotype turned up a few times. The V gene is TRBV25-1, the J gene TRBJ2-3; 11 nucleotides match TRBD2. This CDR3 spans 16 amino acids. Germline V gene data show CDR1 as MGHDK and CDR2 as SYGVNS. Germline trimming cut 8 bases from V and 5 bases from J; bases unmatched to any gene: 12. CDR3 nucleotide sequence: TGTGCCAGCGCTGGGGTAGCGGGGGGGCCGAGAGATACGCAGTATTTT. Encoded protein: CASAGVAGGPRDTQYF. The whole variable domain, remainder taken from reference TRBV25-1 and TRBJ2-3, is EADIYQTPRYLVIGTGKKITLECSQTMGHDKMYWYQQDPGMELHLIHYSYGVNSTEKGDLSSESTVSRIRTEHFPLTLESARPSHTSQYLCASAGVAGGPRDTQYFGPGTRLTVL.

V and J are TRBV3-1 and TRBJ2-1; 13 bases fit TRBD2. J lost 5 bases, V lost 4 bases, and 8 bases had no gene match. The CDR3 length is 17 residues. Germline V gene data show CDR1 as LGHDT and CDR2 as YNNKEL (reference sequence). The CDR3 region is CASSRELAGGPNNEQFF. CDR3 DNA: TGTGCCAGCAGCCGGGAACTAGCGGGGGGGCCTAACAATGAGCAGTTCTTC.

This chain joins TRBV11-2 and TRBJ2-5; the match to TRBD2 covers 8 bases. This CDR3 region has 18 residues. Germline CDR1 and CDR2: SGHAT and FQNNGV. The V segment lost 3 bases and the J segment 7 bases; nucleotides outside the gene matches: 19. As DNA, the CDR3 is TGTGCCAGCAGCTTTTACTCTGTTATTAGCGGGGCACGGGTGACCCAGTACTTC. Amino acid sequence: CASSFYSVISGARVTQYF.

CDR3 DNA: TGCGCCAGCCGAGACAGCCTCAATCAGCCCCAGCATTTT. It codes for CASRDSLNQPQHF. The chain links TRBV5-1 to TRBJ1-5; the D gene is possibly TRBD1 (5 bases). The germline V and J ends were trimmed by 7 bases and 3 bases, with 11 bases remaining between them. The CDR3 runs 13 residues. In germline, CDR1 is SGHRS, CDR2 YFSETQ.

This clonotype turned up a few times. This rearrangement joins TRBV12-3 or TRBV12-4 to TRBJ1-2, with 8 bases lining up with TRBD1. V shed 6 bases, J shed 4 bases, and the junction held 19 bases outside the gene matches. The CDR3 spans 18 residues. CDR3: CASSPSRDRYSGLYGYTF. As DNA, the CDR3 is TGTGCCAGCAGCCCGAGCCGGGACAGGTACTCGGGGCTCTATGGCTACACCTTC.

This clonotype was seen only a few times. CDR3 sequence reads: CASRPRTPHNEQFF. CDR3 nucleotide sequence: TGTGCCAGCAGGCCTAGGACCCCCCACAATGAGCAGTTCTTC. The rearrangement uses TRBV7-2 and TRBJ2-1; D gene uncertain. Trimming took off 6 bases at V and 5 bases at J, with 14 bases between the two ends. CDR1 is SGHTA, CDR2 FQGNSA, per germline. The CDR3 is made up of 14 amino acids.

This CDR3 reads CSAKHGGADEQFF. The CDR3 region has the DNA TGCAGTGCTAAGCACGGGGGGGCCGATGAGCAGTTCTTC. V is TRBV20-1 and J is TRBJ2-1; the match to TRBD2 covers 8 bases. The junction had 7 bases not matched to a gene; V was cut back by 4 bases and J by 8 bases. Germline CDR1 is DFQATT and CDR2 is SNEGSKA (reference sequence). The CDR3 runs to 13 residues.